This T cell receptor (beta chain) was identified during a study of blood T cell repertoires in COVID-19. At the level of the study: Some COVID-19 samples were acute and others convalescent; all came from the United States, Italy and Spain. Sources were T cells, B-cell-depleted T cells, or PBMCs; the material itself was cDNA or gDNA.

The CDR3 extends over 15 amino acids. Germline CDR1 and CDR2: MDHEN and SYDVKM. The ends lost 7 bases at V and 6 bases at J; junction bases unmatched: 13. Original methodology: Reference gene primer amplification gave estimated nucleated cell counts. The table came from immunoSEQ multiplex PCR; TCRdb's copy has only in-frame clones and leaves some out. V and J calls and clone size follow that table, whereas D and trimming were derived from the DNA. The sample lists about 78,000 clones, less than 95% occurring once. The chain recombines TRBV28 with TRBJ2-7; 9 bases map to TRBD2. What was sequenced was peripheral blood. The sequence was obtained from a woman between 45 and 65 years old in a cohort sampled during active COVID-19. CDR3 nucleotide sequence: TGTGCCAGCACCCTAGTGGGTAGCGGGAGTGGCGAGCAGTACTTC. Encoded protein: CASTLVGSGSGEQYF.